The 17 T cell receptor beta chains below were found in one sample sequenced in a study of cytotoxic CD8 clonotypes in ibrutinib-treated CLL. TCRdb's table, derived via immunoSEQ multiplex PCR, lists solely in-frame clones and lacks some. Of around 330,000 clones listed, 60% to 80% are singletons. The sequencing here drew on PBMCs, taken after 36 months of ibrutinib treatment. These receptors all come from a human donor with chronic lymphocytic leukemia.

The chain links TRBV27 to TRBJ2-7, with a tentative D call TRBD2 (6 bases). Germline lookup yields CDR1 MNHEY and CDR2 SMNVEV (reference sequence). The CDR3 has 14 residues. The ends were cut back, 2 bases at V and 3 bases at J, with 11 bases in the middle. The CDR3 loop is CASSLEGLGYEQYF. CDR3 DNA: TGTGCCAGCAGTTTAGAGGGACTCGGCTACGAGCAGTACTTC.

The genes are TRBV11-2 and TRBJ1-2; no clear D gene. This CDR3 comprises 12 residues. CDR1 is SGHAT and CDR2 is FQNNGV in the germline V gene. Trimming took 3 bases from V and 8 from J, leaving 10 bases between them. CDR3 region: CASSFMGGGYTF. As DNA, the CDR3 is TGTGCCAGCAGCTTTATGGGAGGCGGCTACACCTTC.

The CDR3, as DNA: TGTGCCAGCAGCCCACATCCGGGACCCTACATCTTCAGCACTGAAGCTTTCTTT. Protein sequence: CASSPHPGPYIFSTEAFF. The rearrangement joins TRBV7-9 to TRBJ1-1; TRBD1 is a possible D gene (5 bases). The CDR3 loop spans 18 amino acids. V was pared by 5 bases and J by 4 bases, with 26 bases between. Germline V CDR1 and CDR2: SEHNR, FQNEAQ (reference sequence).

The chain has TRBV5-1 and TRBJ2-3, with D tentatively TRBD1 or TRBD2 (5 bases each). The V gene's germline CDR1 is SGHRS and CDR2 YFSETQ. This CDR3 comprises 16 residues. The ends were cut back, 0 bases at V and 2 bases at J, with 13 bases in the middle. The CDR3 coding sequence is TGCGCCAGCAGCTTGGCCCCGCTGGGGGACACAGATACGCAGTATTTT. This encodes CASSLAPLGDTDTQYF. Full variable domain (remainder filled in from reference TRBV5-1 and TRBJ2-3): KAGVTQTPRYLIKTRGQQVTLSCSPISGHRSVSWYQQTPGQGLQFLFEYFSETQRNKGNFPGRFSGRQFSNSRSEMNVSTLELGDSALYLCASSLAPLGDTDTQYFGPGTRLTVL.

As DNA, the CDR3 is TGTGCCAGCGGGGAACAGGGGGCGGACACTGAAGCTTTCTTT. Translation gives CASGEQGADTEAFF. The chain is built from TRBV25-1 and TRBJ1-1; 9 nucleotides line up with TRBD1. Germline V CDR1 and CDR2: MGHDK, SYGVNS. J was trimmed by 3 bases and V by 8 bases; bases with no gene match: 7. The CDR3 contains 14 residues. The complete variable domain, with remaining parts taken from reference TRBV25-1 and TRBJ1-1, reads EADIYQTPRYLVIGTGKKITLECSQTMGHDKMYWYQQDPGMELHLIHYSYGVNSTEKGDLSSESTVSRIRTEHFPLTLESARPSHTSQYLCASGEQGADTEAFFGQGTRLTVV.

The rearrangement joins TRBV13 to TRBJ2-7, with 7 bases fitting TRBD1. Germline V gene data show CDR1 as PRHDT and CDR2 as FYEKMQ (reference sequence). V lost 5 bases, J lost 5 bases, and 12 bases stayed unmatched. The CDR3 runs 15 residues. CDR3 region: CASSPPRDRVHEQYF. CDR3 nucleotides: TGTGCCAGCAGCCCCCCCCGGGACAGAGTACACGAGCAGTACTTC. Complete variable domain (other parts from reference TRBV13 and TRBJ2-7): AAGVIQSPRHLIKEKRETATLKCYPIPRHDTVYWYQQGPGQDPQFLISFYEKMQSDKGSIPDRFSAQQFSDYHSELNMSSLELGDSALYFCASSPPRDRVHEQYFGPGTRLTVT.

The rearrangement joins TRBV10-2 to TRBJ1-6, with TRBD1 matching 8 bases. V lost 4 bases, J lost 10 bases, and 12 bases stayed unmatched. The CDR3 totals 16 residues. The germline V gene has CDR1 WSHSY and CDR2 SAAADI. The CDR3 DNA is TGCGCCAGCAGTGTCGCAATCCCCGGGACAGGATCACCCCTCCACTTT. Translated, it gives CASSVAIPGTGSPLHF.

The rearrangement links TRBV2 to TRBJ2-5; 8 bases fit TRBD1. J gave up 2 bases and V 11 bases, and 10 bases lay outside the gene matches. The CDR3 is 14 amino acids. Germline values: CDR1 SNHLY, CDR2 FYNNEI. The CDR3 spells CAGRLDRAQETQYF. The CDR3 DNA is TGTGCCGGCCGGCTGGACAGGGCGCAAGAGACCCAGTACTTC.

This chain links TRBV19 with TRBJ2-2; D remains unclear. This CDR3 is 11 amino acids long. The V gene's germline CDR1 is LNHDA and CDR2 SQIVND (reference sequence). V lost 8 bases and J 4 bases, leaving 5 bases between the germline ends. As DNA, the CDR3 is TGTGCCAGTTATCGCACCGGGGAGCTGTTTTTT. This sequence encodes CASYRTGELFF.

The chain uses TRBV9 and TRBJ2-5, with TRBD1 matching over 7 bases. The ends lost 2 bases at V and 5 bases at J; junction bases unmatched: 15. There are 17 residues in the CDR3. CDR1 is SGDLS, CDR2 YYNGEE, per germline. The CDR3 reads CASSVSGQSRFWETQYF. DNA for the CDR3: TGTGCCAGCAGCGTTTCGGGACAGTCACGTTTTTGGGAGACCCAGTACTTC.

CDR3: CASSGSAGANVLTF. In DNA, the CDR3 is TGTGCCAGCAGTGGATCAGCTGGGGCCAACGTCCTGACTTTC. V and J are TRBV2 and TRBJ2-6; D is undetermined. With 4 bases removed from V and 2 bases from J, the gap between germline ends came to 6 bases. The germline V gene encodes CDR1 SNHLY and CDR2 FYNNEI. The CDR3 is made up of 14 amino acids.

The rearrangement uses TRBV20-1 and TRBJ2-5; D unclear. V lost 5 bases to trimming and J lost 4 bases, with 8 bases between them. Germline assignment: CDR1 DFQATT and CDR2 SNEGSKA (reference sequence). This CDR3 is built from 11 residues. Written as DNA, the CDR3 is TGCAGTGCTGAGTTATTAGAGACCCAGTACTTC. Translated: CSAELLETQYF.

The CDR3 region has the DNA TGTGCCAGCAGCCCAGCTAGCGGGGGGGCAGTAGATACGCAGTATTTT. Translating gives CASSPASGGAVDTQYF. The J gene is TRBJ2-3, the V gene TRBV5-5; TRBD2 matches at 12 bases. This CDR3 comprises 16 residues. Trimming removed 4 bases from V and 5 bases from J; junction bases left unmatched: 8. CDR1 and CDR2 (germline): SGHKS, YYEKEE (reference sequence). The whole variable domain, remainder taken from reference TRBV5-5 and TRBJ2-3, is DAGVTQSPTHLIKTRGQQVTLRCSPISGHKSVSWYQQVLGQGPQFIFQYYEKEERGRGNFPDRFSARQFPNYSSELNVNALLLGDSALYLCASSPASGGAVDTQYFGPGTRLTVL.

The J gene is TRBJ2-2, the V gene TRBV29-1; TRBD1 might be the D (6 bases). The CDR3 length is 15 residues. From germline, CDR1 is SQVTM and CDR2 ANQGSEA. Trimming removed 5 bases at V and 4 bases at J, with 17 bases between. CDR3 bases: TGCAGCGTTCCGACAGGCCATTCGACCACCGGGGAGCTGTTTTTT. It specifies CSVPTGHSTTGELFF.

This chain joins TRBV10-3 and TRBJ1-2; D remains ambiguous. The CDR3 has 15 amino acids. V was trimmed by 0 bases and J by 0 bases, leaving 8 bases between them. The germline gives CDR1 ENHRY, CDR2 SYGVKD. The CDR3 reads CAISESRQTNYGYTF. CDR3 coding DNA: TGTGCCATCAGTGAGTCGAGGCAGACTAACTATGGCTACACCTTC.

The CDR3 loop is CSTRLVYGNEQFF. The CDR3 DNA reads as TGCAGCACCCGACTAGTGTACGGGAATGAGCAGTTCTTC. The chain combines TRBV29-1 with TRBJ2-1; a possible D gene is TRBD2 (6 bases). Trimming left V 8 bases short and J 7 bases short, with 18 bases between. Germline V CDR1 and CDR2: SQVTM, ANQGSEA. The CDR3 runs 13 residues.

The CDR3 spells CASSILGGSSYEQYF. The CDR3 DNA reads as TGTGCCAGTAGTATCTTGGGGGGGAGCTCCTACGAGCAGTACTTC. The gene calls are TRBV19 and TRBJ2-7, with 7 bases that match TRBD2. J gave up 0 bases and V 3 bases, and 5 bases lay outside the gene matches. The CDR3 contains 15 residues. The germline CDR1 and CDR2 sequences are LNHDA and SQIVND (reference sequence).